The 17 T cell receptor beta chains listed next were all sequenced from one sample in a study of identical twins. Using its own MiXCR run on the 5' RACE reads, TCRdb lists one record per CDR3 protein. The profile shows roughly 1,500,000 distinct CDR3 sequences, around 29% of them singletons. The sequencing input was cord blood. Every receptor here comes from a newborn girl in good health.

The rearrangement uses TRBV2 and TRBJ1-5; the D gene is possibly TRBD1 (5 bases). The CDR3 runs to 12 residues. In germline, CDR1 is SNHLY, CDR2 FYNNEI. V was trimmed by 3 bases and J by 10 bases, leaving 10 bases between them. In DNA, the CDR3 is TGTGCCAGCAGTGAGGGGAGGGGACCCCAGCATTTT. Translating gives CASSEGRGPQHF.

This clonotype was seen a few times. The chain couples TRBV6-2 or TRBV6-3 to TRBJ2-6; D gene ambiguous. Trimming shortened V by 6 bases and J by 0 bases, and 12 bases separated the two germline ends. This CDR3 is built from 16 residues. Germline V gene sequence: CDR1 MNHEY, CDR2 SVGEGT. In DNA form, the CDR3 reads TGTGCCAGCAGACTCACTCCCGGCTCTGGGGCCAACGTCCTGACTTTC. Translated: CASRLTPGSGANVLTF.

The sample holds a few counts of this clonotype. Here the CDR3 reads CASSLSSRTEAFF. CDR3 nucleotide sequence: TGTGCCAGCAGTTTATCGAGCCGGACTGAAGCTTTCTTT. The rearrangement uses TRBV27 and TRBJ1-1; D is undetermined. Looked up from germline, CDR1 is MNHEY and CDR2 is SMNVEV (reference sequence). Trimming removed 0 bases from V and 5 bases from J, with 7 bases in between. The CDR3 runs 13 residues.

This clonotype was observed a few times. The CDR3 loop is CASRLQILNTEAFF. CDR3 sequence (DNA): TGTGCCAGCAGGCTACAGATATTGAACACTGAAGCTTTCTTT. The chain couples TRBV27 to TRBJ1-1; D not resolved. Trimming cost V 6 bases and J 0 bases, with 11 bases left between them. Germline V gives CDR1 MNHEY, CDR2 SMNVEV (reference sequence). The CDR3 is 14 residues long.

The J gene is TRBJ1-1, the V gene TRBV27; TRBD1 matches 10 bases. The CDR3 is made up of 17 amino acids. Per the germline V gene, CDR1 is MNHEY and CDR2 is SMNVEV (reference sequence). V lost 7 bases and J lost 4; bases outside the gene matches: 15. CDR3 protein: CASTRARRQGAGTEAFF. The CDR3 bases are TGTGCCAGCACCCGTGCCCGCAGACAGGGGGCTGGCACTGAAGCTTTCTTT.

The chain is built from TRBV4-2 and TRBJ1-5; D is possibly TRBD1 (6 bases). The CDR3 extends over 17 amino acids. The germline CDR1 and CDR2 sequences are LGHNA and YNFKEQ. Between the trimmed V and J ends, which lost 2 bases and 0 bases, there was a span of 14 bases. The CDR3 sequence is CASSQSGGPYSNQPQHF. The CDR3 DNA is TGTGCCAGCAGCCAATCTGGGGGCCCTTATAGCAATCAGCCCCAGCATTTT.

This clonotype was counted a few times. V usage is TRBV19 and J usage is TRBJ2-3, with D perhaps matching TRBD2 (5 bases). Deletions cut 7 bases from V and 6 bases from J, with 17 bases between. The CDR3 loop spans 14 amino acids. Germline CDR1 LNHDA, CDR2 SQIVND (reference sequence). Written as DNA, the CDR3 is TGTGCCAGTAAGGAGACTACTCCTTGGGATACGCAGTATTTT. This gives the protein CASKETTPWDTQYF.

CDR3 nucleotide sequence: TGCAGCGTTACTTCGGAGTTGAACACTGAAGCTTTCTTT. Translating gives CSVTSELNTEAFF. V is TRBV29-1 and J is TRBJ1-1; D is unclear. Germline CDR1 and CDR2: SQVTM and ANQGSEA. With 5 bases removed from V and 0 bases from J, the gap between germline ends came to 10 bases. The CDR3 is 13 amino acids.

A few counts support this clonotype. This chain links TRBV6-2 or TRBV6-3 with TRBJ2-7, with D maybe TRBD2 (5 bases). V lost 6 bases and J lost 3, with 12 bases in between. This CDR3 is built from 13 residues. The germline V gene has CDR1 MNHEY and CDR2 SVGEGT. CDR3 region: CASRLVGNYEQYF. The CDR3 DNA follows: TGTGCCAGCAGACTAGTGGGCAACTACGAGCAGTACTTC.

The chain combines TRBV3-1 with TRBJ2-5; no firm D call. There are 11 residues in the CDR3. V shed 10 bases and J shed 5 bases, with 11 bases lying between them. CDR1 and CDR2 (germline): LGHDT, YNNKEL (reference sequence). This chain's CDR3 is CANTVGETQYF. The DNA for the CDR3 is TGTGCCAACACTGTTGGGGAGACCCAGTACTTC.

This clonotype was counted only a few times. CDR3 bases: TGCAGTGCTAGGGGGACTAGCGGGACCAGCTCCTACAATGAGCAGTACTTC. This codes for CSARGTSGTSSYNEQYF. This sequence joins TRBV20-1 and TRBJ2-1; 13 positions agree with TRBD2. The J call may be mistaken, given a closer DNA end match to TRBJ2-7. The CDR3 has 17 residues. The germline V gene encodes CDR1 DFQATT and CDR2 SNEGSKA (reference sequence).

This clonotype came up many times. The genes are TRBV28 and TRBJ2-7; TRBD2 agrees at 7 bases. V dropped 4 bases and J dropped 3; count of bases not matched to a gene: 3. This CDR3 has 13 amino acids. In germline, CDR1 is MDHEN, CDR2 SYDVKM. CDR3 sequence: CASSSAGRYEQYF. DNA of the CDR3: TGTGCCAGCAGTTCAGCGGGACGCTACGAGCAGTACTTC.

The chain employs TRBV7-8 and TRBJ2-3; D tentatively fits TRBD1 or TRBD2 (5 bases each). Per the germline V gene, CDR1 is SGHVS and CDR2 is FQNEAQ. The CDR3 loop spans 19 amino acids. V lost 3 bases, J lost 2 bases, and 24 bases lay in between. CDR3 DNA: TGTGCCAGCAGCTTCCCACGACCTAATCGGCAGGGAGCCACAGATACGCAGTATTTT. This gives the protein CASSFPRPNRQGATDTQYF.

This clonotype showed up many times. The rearrangement joins TRBV12-3 or TRBV12-4 to TRBJ1-2, with D unresolved. The CDR3 runs 11 residues. V was trimmed by 5 bases and J by 8 bases, leaving 9 bases between them. CDR3 coding DNA: TGTGCCAGCAGTCTTGGGATCGGCTACACCTTC. As protein: CASSLGIGYTF.

This clonotype was picked up a small number of times. The rearrangement joins TRBV10-3 to TRBJ2-1; 8 bases match TRBD2. CDR3 size: 15 residues. J gave up 1 base and V 7 bases, and 6 bases lay outside the gene matches. Germline loops: CDR1 ENHRY, CDR2 SYGVKD. For the CDR3, the DNA is TGTGCCATCACCGGTAGCGGGGCGTCCTACAATGAGCAGTTCTTC. This sequence encodes CAITGSGASYNEQFF.

J is TRBJ2-3 and V is TRBV11-2; 13 nucleotides line up with TRBD2. The germline CDR1 and CDR2 sequences are SGHAT and FQNNGV. The V segment lost 7 bases and the J segment 3 bases; nucleotides outside the gene matches: 19. The CDR3 has 20 amino acids. CDR3 DNA sequence: TGTGCCAGCACTAGTATTCGGACTAGCGGGGGATTCGGAAGGACAGATACGCAGTATTTT. It yields the protein CASTSIRTSGGFGRTDTQYF.

This clonotype came up once. The chain combines TRBV6-4 with TRBJ1-5; D might be TRBD1 (5 bases). CDR1 and CDR2 (germline): MRHNA, SNTAGT. V was clipped by 1 base and J by 2 bases, with 12 bases between them. The CDR3 is 16 residues long. The CDR3 bases are TGTGCCAGCAGTGACTGGGGCCCCAAGGGCAATCAGCCCCAGCATTTT. Translated: CASSDWGPKGNQPQHF.